The sample holds a few counts of the clone carrying this T cell receptor (beta chain). Its antigen is undetermined. The entry originates in a study of glioma-infiltrating T cells. The study, taken as a whole, reports: Very few CDR3 sequences were shared between tissue and blood. Tissue-blood divergence was below expectation in non-neoplastic patients, above in gliomas.

J lost 7 bases, V lost 3 bases, and 8 bases had no gene match. The CDR3 has 15 residues. Germline V gene lookup returns CDR1 SGHAT and CDR2 FQNNGV. Amplification of TCR alpha and beta CDR3 regions from RNA used iRepertoire nested multiplex PCR. One-step reverse transcription and amplification started from approximately 100-400 ng of tissue mRNA or PBMC total RNA. MiXCR, applied by TCRdb to the multiplex PCR reads, yields one record per CDR3 protein. The sample shows around 190,000 distinct CDR3 sequences, over 30% of them seen only once. The gene calls are TRBV11-2 and TRBJ2-1; 8 bases align to TRBD2. The specimen was glioma tissue, nonneoplastic brain tissue, or PBMCs (not recorded which). The sequence was obtained from a human donor with low-grade glioma or glioblastoma, undergoing nonglioma brain surgery, or in good health (not recorded which). CDR3 coding DNA: TGTGCCAGCAGCTTTTCGGGCGGGAGGCGTAATGAGCAGTTCTTC. Its protein is CASSFSGGRRNEQFF.